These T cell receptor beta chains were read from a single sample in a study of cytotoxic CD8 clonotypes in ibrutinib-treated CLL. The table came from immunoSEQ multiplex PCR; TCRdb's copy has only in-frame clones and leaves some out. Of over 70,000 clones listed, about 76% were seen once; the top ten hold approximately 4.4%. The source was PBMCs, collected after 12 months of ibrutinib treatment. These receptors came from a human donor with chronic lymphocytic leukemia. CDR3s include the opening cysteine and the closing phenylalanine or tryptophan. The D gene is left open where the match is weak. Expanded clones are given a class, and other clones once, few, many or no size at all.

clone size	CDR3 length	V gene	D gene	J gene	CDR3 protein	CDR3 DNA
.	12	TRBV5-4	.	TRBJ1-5	CASSSGASPQHF	TGTGCCAGCAGCTCAGGGGCCTCCCCCCAGCATTTT
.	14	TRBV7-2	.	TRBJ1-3	CASSPTGSGNTIYF	TGTGCCAGCAGCCCGACGGGCTCTGGAAACACCATATATTTT
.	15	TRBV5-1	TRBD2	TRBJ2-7	CASNLLAGGLYEQYF	TGCGCCAGCAACCTACTAGCGGGGGGGCTTTACGAGCAGTACTTC
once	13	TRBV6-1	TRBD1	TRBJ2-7	CASSLPDRDEQYF	TGTGCCAGCAGCCTCCCCGACAGGGACGAGCAGTACTTC
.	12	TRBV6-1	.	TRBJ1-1	CASSFLNTEAFF	TGTGCCAGCAGTTTTCTTAACACTGAAGCTTTCTTT
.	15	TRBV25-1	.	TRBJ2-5	CASSELGRGQETQYF	TGTGCCAGCAGTGAATTGGGCAGGGGCCAAGAGACCCAGTACTTC
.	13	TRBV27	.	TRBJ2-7	CASSPANRGEQYF	TGTGCCAGCAGTCCCGCAAATCGGGGGGAGCAGTACTTC
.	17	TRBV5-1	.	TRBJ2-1	CASSLGLGGSSYNEQFF	TGCGCCAGCAGCTTGGGGCTTGGCGGAAGCTCCTACAATGAGCAGTTCTTC
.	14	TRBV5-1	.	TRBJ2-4	CASSLAWNPSRQYF	TGCGCCAGCAGCTTGGCGTGGAACCCCTCCCGCCAGTACTTC
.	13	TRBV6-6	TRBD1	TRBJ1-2	CASSSPQGYGYTF	TGTGCCAGCAGTTCCCCACAGGGGTATGGCTACACCTTC